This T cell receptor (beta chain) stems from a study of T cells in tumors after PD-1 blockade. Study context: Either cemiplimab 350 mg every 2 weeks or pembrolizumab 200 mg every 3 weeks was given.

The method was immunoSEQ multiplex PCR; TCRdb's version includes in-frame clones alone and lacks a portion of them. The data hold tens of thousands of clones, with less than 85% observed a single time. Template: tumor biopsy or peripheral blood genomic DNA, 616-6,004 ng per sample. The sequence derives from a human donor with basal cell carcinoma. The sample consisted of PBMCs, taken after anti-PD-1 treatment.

CDR3 DNA: TGTGCCACCAGCAGAGCCGGACAGGGTTATGGCTACACCTTC. Translation gives CATSRAGQGYGYTF. The chain employs TRBV15 and TRBJ1-2; 8 bases map to TRBD1. The CDR3 runs 14 residues. V was clipped by 1 base and J by 5 bases; unmatched bases: 3. In germline, CDR1 is LNHNV, CDR2 YYDKDF (reference sequence).